This TCR beta chain was found in a study of cytomegalovirus exposure and HLA in healthy donors. Study results and caveats: A later analysis found common viral pathogens apparently linked to several of the most significant clusters. Sequencing likely produced, as an artifact, a cluster of highly shared sequence variants. In a later analysis, about 17,000 TCR beta sequences were associated with HLA alleles at 0.05 false discovery rate.

Points on this clone: Its antigen is undetermined.

It was with 60 Vbeta and 13 Jbeta primers that the PCR ran. This table comes from immunoSEQ multiplex PCR, and its TCRdb copy is limited to in-frame clones, with some not included. The table records 150,000 to 200,000 clones, roughly three quarters of them present only once. The germline V gene encodes CDR1 MNHEY and CDR2 SMNVEV (reference sequence). Trimming cost V 2 bases and J 4 bases, with 25 bases left between them. The CDR3 is 19 residues long. The source of this sequence is a woman aged 45-65 years in good health and CMV-seronegative. Sequencing was done on a sample of PBMCs. The chain employs TRBV27 and TRBJ2-3, with D maybe TRBD2 (5 bases). CDR3 sequence (DNA): TGTGCCAGCAGTTTAAGAGGGCCCGGTCAGGCTGGGCGGTCAGATACGCAGTATTTT. Translated, it gives CASSLRGPGQAGRSDTQYF.